This entry is about one T cell receptor (beta chain). Produced via immunoSEQ multiplex PCR; TCRdb's table is partial and in-frame only. The repertoire holds 250,000 to 350,000 clones, with about 92% as singletons. Trimming cost V 6 bases and J 5 bases, with 11 bases left between them. Germline CDR1 SGHTA, CDR2 FQGNSA. The CDR3 length is 13 residues. This sample is part of a study of blood T cell repertoires in COVID-19. This chain connects TRBV7-2 to TRBJ2-4, with a weak D call TRBD2 (7 bases). Sequencing used PBMCs or T cells enriched from blood (not recorded which). The TCR sequence derives from a woman aged 25 to 45 who had recovered from COVID-19. This chain's CDR3 is CASRGGGQNIQYF. The CDR3 DNA reads TGTGCCAGCAGGGGAGGGGGGCAAAACATTCAGTACTTC.